This T cell receptor (beta chain) is from a study of vaccination effects on CD4 cells after COVID-19. Generated by immunoSEQ multiplex PCR, the TCRdb table keeps only in-frame clones and is missing some. Of about 73,000 clones listed, roughly 79% are singletons. Trimming pared 4 bases from V and 0 bases from J, leaving 5 bases between. This CDR3 spans 13 amino acids. Germline CDR1 and CDR2: LGHDT and YNNKEL (reference sequence). A remark on this clone: The antigen is unknown.

Antigen-specific CD4+ T cell clonotypes were called by their expansion after viral peptide-pool culture in ViraFEST. Cells that had been cultured for less than eleven days were the source of isolated CD4+ T cells. Having tested negative for nucleocapsid antibodies, the vaccine recipients showed no prior SARS-CoV-2 infection. The sequence was collected from a human donor who received a COVID-19 vaccine. The J gene is TRBJ2-3, the V gene TRBV3-1 (or the pseudogene TRBV3-2); no firm D call. Here the sequenced sample was CD4+ T cells from PBMCs cultured with SARS-CoV-2 spike peptides, taken before COVID-19 vaccination. Written as DNA, the CDR3 is TGTGCCAGCAGCCCCCTTAGCACAGATACGCAGTATTTT. It yields the protein CASSPLSTDTQYF.